This TCR beta chain came from a study of blood T cell repertoires in COVID-19. Study information: The cDNA or gDNA used as material had been derived from T cells, B-cell-depleted T cells, or PBMCs.

Germline V gene lookup returns CDR1 SGHDT and CDR2 YYEEEE. Trimming shortened V by 4 bases and J by 0 bases, and 11 bases separated the two germline ends. The CDR3 runs 15 residues. Data came from immunoSEQ multiplex PCR; TCRdb stores just in-frame clones and leaves some out. The sample contains over 40,000 clones, less than 95% of which appear only once. The source is a man aged 65 to 79 with active COVID-19. Sample: peripheral blood. This sequence joins TRBV5-6 and TRBJ2-4; possible D gene TRBD1, 5 bases. The CDR3, as DNA: TGTGCCAGCAGCCTAAGACAGCTAGCCAAAAACATTCAGTACTTC. It is translated as CASSLRQLAKNIQYF.